This T cell receptor (beta chain) was sequenced during a study of T cells in Graves' hyperthyroidism and ophthalmopathy. Not enrolled were patients with uncontrolled infection, other autoimmune disease, pregnancy or lactation. The ends were cut back, 5 bases at V and 5 bases at J, with 16 bases in the middle. CDR1 and CDR2 (germline): MNHNY, SVGAGI (reference sequence). The CDR3 is 14 residues long. The table lists this clonotype with a few counts. Its matching antigen is unknown. Regarding the study as a whole: The model foresaw ophthalmopathy a median around 6 months prior to onset.

Researchers took RNA transcripts and amplified the TCR beta CDR3 regions from them. Carried out on the TCR CDR3, a first-round RT-PCR used the HTBI primer set. TCRdb used MiXCR to reprocess the multiplex PCR reads, holding one entry per CDR3 protein. Found here are hundreds of thousands of distinct CDR3 sequences, under 45% of them singletons; the top ten hold 31%. The receptor comes from a woman between 40 and 50 years old with Graves' hyperthyroidism. The V gene is TRBV6-6, the J gene TRBJ2-7; possible D gene TRBD2, 5 bases. What was sequenced was blood. The CDR3 loop is CASSERGFADEQYF. The CDR3 region has the DNA TGTGCCAGCAGTGAAAGAGGGTTTGCGGACGAGCAGTACTTC.